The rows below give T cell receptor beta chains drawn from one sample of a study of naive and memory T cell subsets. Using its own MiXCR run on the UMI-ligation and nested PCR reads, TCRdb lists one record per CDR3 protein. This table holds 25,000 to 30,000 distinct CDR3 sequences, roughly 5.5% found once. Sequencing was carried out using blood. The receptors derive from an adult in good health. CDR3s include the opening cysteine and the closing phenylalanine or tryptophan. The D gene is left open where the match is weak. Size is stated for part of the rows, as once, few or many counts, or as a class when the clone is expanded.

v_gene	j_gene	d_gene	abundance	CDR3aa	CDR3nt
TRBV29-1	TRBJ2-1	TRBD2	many	CSPKLGGSEEQFF	TGCAGCCCAAAACTGGGCGGGAGTGAAGAGCAGTTCTTC
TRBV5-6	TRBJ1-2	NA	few	CASTLARADGYTF	TGTGCCAGTACACTAGCCAGGGCTGATGGCTACACCTTC
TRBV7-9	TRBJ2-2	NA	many	CASSLAEVGGELFF	TGTGCCAGCAGCTTAGCCGAGGTTGGCGGGGAGCTGTTTTTT
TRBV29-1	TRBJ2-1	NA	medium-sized	CSVDSGSAHGFF	TGCAGCGTTGACAGTGGGTCGGCCCATGGGTTCTTC
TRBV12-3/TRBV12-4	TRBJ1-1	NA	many	CASSFYRTEAFF	TGTGCCAGCAGTTTTTATAGAACTGAAGCTTTCTTT
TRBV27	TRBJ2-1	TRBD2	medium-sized	CASPSGTYNEQFF	TGTGCCAGCCCTAGCGGGACATACAATGAGCAGTTCTTC
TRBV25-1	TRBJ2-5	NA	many	CASRRGSQETQYF	TGTGCCAGCAGGAGGGGAAGTCAAGAGACCCAGTACTTC
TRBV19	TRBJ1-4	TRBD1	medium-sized	CASAGQGGEKLFF	TGTGCCAGTGCCGGACAGGGAGGCGAAAAACTGTTTTTT
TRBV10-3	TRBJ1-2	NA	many	CAISESALSDTRYGYTF	TGTGCCATCAGTGAGTCGGCCCTCTCGGACACCCGCTATGGCTACACCTTC
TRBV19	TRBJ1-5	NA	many	CASSSSLSNQPQHF	TGTGCCAGTAGTTCAAGTCTTAGCAATCAGCCCCAGCATTTT
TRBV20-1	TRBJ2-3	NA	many	CSARDGGSPDTQYF	TGCAGTGCTAGAGATGGGGGGTCCCCAGATACGCAGTATTTT
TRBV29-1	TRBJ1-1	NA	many	CSARRDTEAFF	TGCAGCGCCCGACGGGACACTGAAGCTTTCTTT
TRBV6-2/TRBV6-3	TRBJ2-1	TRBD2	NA	CASKTPIAGGPEGAYNEQFF	TGTGCCAGCAAAACCCCGATAGCGGGAGGGCCGGAAGGTGCTTACAATGAGCAGTTCTTC
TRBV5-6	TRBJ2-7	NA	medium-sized	CASSLEALLREQYF	TGTGCCAGCAGCTTGGAAGCCCTACTACGGGAGCAGTACTTC
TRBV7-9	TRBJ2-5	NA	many	CASSLNLQETQYF	TGTGCCAGCAGCTTAAACTTGCAAGAGACCCAGTACTTC
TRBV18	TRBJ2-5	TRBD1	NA	CASSPPGTGTSRETQYF	TGTGCCAGCTCACCACCGGGGACAGGGACATCGAGAGAGACCCAGTACTTC
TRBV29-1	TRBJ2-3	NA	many	CSADSGASTDTQYF	TGCAGCGCCGATAGCGGTGCTAGCACAGATACGCAGTATTTT
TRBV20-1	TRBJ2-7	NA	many	CSAQSGQAYEQYF	TGCAGTGCACAGAGCGGGCAAGCCTACGAGCAGTACTTC
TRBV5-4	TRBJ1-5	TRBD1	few	CASHDRDHESNQPQHF	TGTGCCAGCCACGACAGGGATCATGAGAGCAATCAGCCCCAGCATTTT
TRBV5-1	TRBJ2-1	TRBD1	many	CASSSGGTGGTDEQFF	TGCGCCAGCAGCTCGGGAGGGACAGGGGGCACCGATGAGCAGTTCTTC
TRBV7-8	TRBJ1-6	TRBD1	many	CASSFSRQYRGNSPLHF	TGTGCCAGCAGCTTTAGTAGACAATACAGGGGTAATTCACCCCTCCACTTT
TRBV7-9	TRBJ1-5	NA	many	CASSYTANQPQHF	TGTGCCAGCAGTTATACTGCAAATCAGCCCCAGCATTTT
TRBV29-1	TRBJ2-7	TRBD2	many	CSVGLAGGYEQYF	TGCAGCGTTGGACTAGCGGGAGGTTACGAGCAGTACTTC
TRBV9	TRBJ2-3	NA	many	CASSVAGHTDTQYF	TGTGCCAGCAGCGTTGCGGGACACACAGATACGCAGTATTTT
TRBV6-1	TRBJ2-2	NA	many	CASSGGLNTGELFF	TGTGCCAGCAGCGGCGGCTTGAACACCGGGGAGCTGTTTTTT
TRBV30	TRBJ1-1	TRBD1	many	CAWSVGGETEAFF	TGTGCCTGGAGTGTAGGGGGCGAGACTGAAGCTTTCTTT
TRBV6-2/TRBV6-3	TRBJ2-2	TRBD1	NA	CASSHRQGYTGELFF	TGTGCCAGCAGTCACCGACAGGGATACACCGGGGAGCTGTTTTTT
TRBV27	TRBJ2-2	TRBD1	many	CASTPGQKITGELFF	TGTGCCAGCACTCCGGGACAGAAAATCACCGGGGAGCTGTTTTTT
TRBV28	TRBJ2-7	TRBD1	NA	CASSPPGTGGYEQYF	TGTGCCAGCAGTCCCCCCGGGACAGGGGGCTACGAGCAGTACTTC
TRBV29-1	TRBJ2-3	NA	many	CSVDGDNREVQYF	TGCAGCGTTGATGGGGACAACAGGGAGGTGCAGTATTTT
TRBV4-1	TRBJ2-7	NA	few	CASSRGSRDGAYEQYF	TGCGCCAGCAGCCGTGGGTCCCGGGACGGGGCCTACGAGCAGTACTTC
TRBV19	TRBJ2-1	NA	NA	CASSEGTEQFF	TGTGCCAGTAGTGAGGGAACTGAGCAGTTCTTC
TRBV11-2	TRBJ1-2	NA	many	CASSTTTVGGYTF	TGTGCCAGCAGTACCACAACCGTCGGTGGCTACACCTTC
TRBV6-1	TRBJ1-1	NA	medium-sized	CASSEEAWYTEAFF	TGTGCCAGCAGTGAAGAAGCCTGGTACACTGAAGCTTTCTTT
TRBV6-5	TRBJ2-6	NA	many	CASSSFGAGANVLTF	TGTGCCAGCAGTTCCTTTGGGGCTGGGGCCAACGTCCTGACTTTC
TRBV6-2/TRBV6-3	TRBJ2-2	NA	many	CASAQVRLDVTGELFF	TGTGCCAGCGCTCAAGTCAGGCTAGATGTCACCGGGGAGCTGTTTTTT
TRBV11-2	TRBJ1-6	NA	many	CASSLDGGMSLHF	TGTGCCAGCAGCTTAGATGGCGGGATGTCCCTCCACTTT
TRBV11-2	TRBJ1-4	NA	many	CASSLVGEKLFF	TGTGCCAGCAGCTTAGTGGGTGAAAAACTGTTTTTT
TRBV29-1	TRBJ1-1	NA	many	CSVGDTNTEAFF	TGCAGCGTTGGAGATACGAACACTGAAGCTTTCTTT
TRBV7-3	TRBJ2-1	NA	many	CASSLAGSSYNEQFF	TGTGCCAGCAGCTTAGCCGGGTCTAGCTACAATGAGCAGTTCTTC
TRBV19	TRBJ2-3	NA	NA	CASSIRSTRTDTQYF	TGTGCCAGTAGTATCAGAAGTACCCGCACAGATACGCAGTATTTT
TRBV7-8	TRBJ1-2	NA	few	CASSLEAGWAYGYTF	TGTGCCAGCAGCTTAGAGGCAGGTTGGGCCTATGGCTACACCTTC
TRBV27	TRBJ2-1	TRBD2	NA	CASSGGLAGGDNEQFF	TGTGCCAGCAGTGGGGGACTAGCGGGAGGTGACAATGAGCAGTTCTTC
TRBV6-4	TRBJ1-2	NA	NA	CVRQATNYGYTF	TGTGTACGACAGGCCACTAACTATGGCTACACCTTC
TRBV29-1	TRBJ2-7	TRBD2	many	CSVGPGLLYEQYF	TGCAGCGTGGGCCCGGGACTACTCTACGAGCAGTACTTC
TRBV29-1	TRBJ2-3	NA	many	CSVEERVYTDTQYF	TGCAGCGTTGAGGAGCGGGTATACACAGATACGCAGTATTTT
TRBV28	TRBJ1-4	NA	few	CASSGNQGMIGEKLFF	TGTGCCAGCAGTGGGAATCAGGGCATGATTGGCGAAAAACTGTTTTTT
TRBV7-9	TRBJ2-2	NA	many	CASSSTGNTGELFF	TGTGCCAGCAGCTCGACAGGGAACACCGGGGAGCTGTTTTTT
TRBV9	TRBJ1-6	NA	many	CASSVRATGSPLHF	TGTGCCAGCAGCGTTCGGGCGACCGGCTCACCCCTCCACTTT
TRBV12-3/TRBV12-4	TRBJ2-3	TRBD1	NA	CASSIRTGGTDTQYF	TGTGCCAGCAGCATTCGGACAGGGGGCACAGATACGCAGTATTTT
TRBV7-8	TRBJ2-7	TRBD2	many	CASSPRASGRGSYEQYF	TGTGCCAGCAGCCCCAGGGCTAGCGGGAGGGGGTCCTACGAGCAGTACTTC
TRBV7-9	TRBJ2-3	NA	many	CASRKAGQSDTQYF	TGTGCCAGCAGGAAAGCGGGTCAGTCGGATACGCAGTATTTT
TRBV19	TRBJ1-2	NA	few	CASSPLWTLNYGYTF	TGTGCCAGTAGCCCCCTTTGGACCCTAAACTATGGCTACACCTTC
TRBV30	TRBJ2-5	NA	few	CAWSGSGYYQETQYF	TGTGCCTGGAGTGGAAGCGGGTACTACCAAGAGACCCAGTACTTC